The clone carrying this T cell receptor (beta chain) was seen more than once but under ten times. Antigen specificity is unknown. Treatment specified: 10-day PBMC culture with coronavirus spike peptide pools or control peptides (ViraFEST assay). V lost 0 bases and J 4 bases, leaving 10 bases between the germline ends. The CDR3 is 14 amino acids. Looked up from germline, CDR1 is DFQATT and CDR2 is SNEGSKA (reference sequence). The data were obtained in a study of vaccination and CD4 T cells after COVID-19. With the Oncomine TCR Beta short-read assay, DNA from cultured CD4+ T cells was sequenced. TCRdb independently ran MiXCR on the PCR reads; one entry per CDR3 protein. The sample holds about 12,000 distinct CDR3 sequences, roughly 36% seen once.

The receptor's source is a human donor with COVID-19. The rearrangement links TRBV20-1 to TRBJ1-5, with D unresolved. Sequencing was carried out using cultured CD4+ T cells from blood. As DNA, the CDR3 is TGCAGTGCTAGAGATGGACTTACTAATCAGCCCCAGCATTTT. The encoded protein is CSARDGLTNQPQHF.